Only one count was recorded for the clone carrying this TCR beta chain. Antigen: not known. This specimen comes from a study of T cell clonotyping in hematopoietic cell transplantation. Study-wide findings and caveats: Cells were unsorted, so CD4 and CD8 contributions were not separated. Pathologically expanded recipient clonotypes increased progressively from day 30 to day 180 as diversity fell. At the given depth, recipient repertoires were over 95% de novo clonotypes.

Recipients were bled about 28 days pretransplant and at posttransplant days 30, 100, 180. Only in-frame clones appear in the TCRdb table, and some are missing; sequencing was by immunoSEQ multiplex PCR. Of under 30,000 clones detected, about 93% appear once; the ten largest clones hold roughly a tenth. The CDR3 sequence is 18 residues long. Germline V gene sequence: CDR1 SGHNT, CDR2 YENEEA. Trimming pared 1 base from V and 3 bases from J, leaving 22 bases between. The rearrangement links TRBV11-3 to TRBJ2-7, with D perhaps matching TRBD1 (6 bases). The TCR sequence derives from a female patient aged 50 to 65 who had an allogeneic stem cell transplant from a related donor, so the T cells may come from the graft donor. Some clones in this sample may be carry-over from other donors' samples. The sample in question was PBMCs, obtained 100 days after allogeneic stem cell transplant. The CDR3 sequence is CASSLGGPLGQTNYEQYF. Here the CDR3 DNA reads TGTGCCAGCAGCTTAGGGGGTCCACTCGGACAGACTAACTACGAGCAGTACTTC. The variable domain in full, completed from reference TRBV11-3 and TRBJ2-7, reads EAGVVQSPRYKIIEKKQPVAFWCNPISGHNTLYWYLQNLGQGPELLIRYENEEAVDDSQLPKDRFSAERLKGVDSTLKIQPAELGDSAVYLCASSLGGPLGQTNYEQYFGPGTRLTVT.